This T cell receptor (beta chain) was sequenced during a study of graft-versus-host responses after intestinal transplantation. A note on this clone: Its cognate antigen is unknown.

Data came from immunoSEQ multiplex PCR; TCRdb stores just in-frame clones and leaves some out. The data contain fewer than 110,000 clones, about 91% of them seen just once; the ten biggest clones take up approximately 0.76%. The germline CDR1 and CDR2 sequences are SGHTA and FQGTGA. V lost 5 bases, J lost 6 bases, and 16 bases lay in between. The CDR3 is made up of 14 amino acids. Sequenced here: unstimulated CD4+ T cells sorted from spleen or lymph node cells, sampled before transplant. The sequence was collected from a human donor who was the organ donor for an intestinal transplant. V is TRBV7-3 and J is TRBJ1-1, with D perhaps matching TRBD1 (5 bases). The CDR3, as DNA: TGTGCCAGCAGCCCGGGGACGGGGCGACCTGAAGCTTTCTTT. Amino acids: CASSPGTGRPEAFF.